The T cell receptor (beta chain) under discussion was sequenced for a study of cytomegalovirus exposure and HLA in healthy donors. Regarding the study as a whole: DRB1 had the most TCR associations and HLA-C the fewest, a later analysis found, with rates varying by HLA locus. Later genetic work tied a missense DCLRE1C variant to beta-chain V and J trimming. Roughly uniform sequencing depth across donors was assumed, possibly incorrectly.

A word on this clone: What it binds is unknown.

Vbeta (60) and Jbeta (13) primers were used in the PCR. Only in-frame clones appear in the TCRdb table, and some are missing; sequencing was by immunoSEQ multiplex PCR. Of roughly 110,000 clones in the sample, about 75% were seen once. Germline CDR1 reads SEHNR; CDR2 reads FQNEAQ (reference sequence). This CDR3 region has 14 residues. Trimming at V came to 1 base and at J to 4 bases, leaving 2 bases not matched to a gene. The sequencing input was PBMCs. The TCR was taken from a man in his forties in good health and CMV-seronegative. The chain combines TRBV7-9 with TRBJ2-5; 8 bases line up with TRBD2. CDR3 sequence: CASSLGGGRETQYF. For the CDR3, the DNA is TGTGCCAGCAGCTTAGGCGGGGGGCGAGAGACCCAGTACTTC.